These 9 T cell receptor beta chains originate from one sample sequenced in a study of cytomegalovirus exposure and HLA in healthy donors. In the PCR, 60 Vbeta and 13 Jbeta primers were used. Method: immunoSEQ multiplex PCR; TCRdb's copy keeps in-frame clones and lacks some. Of 90,000 to 110,000 clones detected, under 85% appear once; the ten largest clones hold roughly 6.1%. Source material: PBMCs. Receptor source: a man between 18 and 29 years old in good health and CMV-seronegative.

This clone was observed a single time. This chain uses TRBV6-6 with TRBJ1-2, with TRBD1 matching 9 bases. V gave up 5 bases and J gave up 6 bases; unmatched junction bases: 10. Germline V gene data show CDR1 as MNHNY and CDR2 as SVGAGI (reference sequence). There are 15 residues in the CDR3. CDR3 in DNA: TGTGCCAGCAGTCTCCCCGGGACAGGGATGGATGGCTACACCTTC. Its translation is CASSLPGTGMDGYTF.

V and J are TRBV7-3 and TRBJ2-6, with a possible D match to TRBD2 (6 bases). The CDR3 runs 16 residues. Between the trimmed V and J ends, which lost 5 bases and 3 bases, there was a span of 14 bases. Germline V CDR1 and CDR2: SGHTA, FQGTGA. Here the CDR3 reads CASSAGGDRGANVLTF. The CDR3 nucleotides read TGTGCCAGCAGCGCCGGAGGGGATCGTGGGGCCAACGTCCTGACTTTC.

V gene TRBV6-1 combines with J gene TRBJ1-3, with D possibly being TRBD1 (5 bases). V was pared by 1 base and J by 0 bases, with 7 bases between. Looked up from germline, CDR1 is MNHNS and CDR2 is SASEGT. This CDR3 region has 15 residues. CDR3: CASSEDRYSGNTIYF. CDR3 in DNA: TGTGCCAGCAGTGAAGACAGGTACTCTGGAAACACCATATATTTT.

This chain connects TRBV4-1 to TRBJ1-1; D perhaps matches TRBD1 (5 bases). V lost 0 bases, J lost 0 bases, and 11 bases lay in between. The CDR3 totals 16 residues. The germline CDR1 and CDR2 sequences are MGHRA and YSYEKL. The CDR3: CASSQEGVGVNTEAFF. The CDR3 DNA sequence: TGCGCCAGCAGCCAAGAAGGTGTAGGGGTGAACACTGAAGCTTTCTTT.

J is TRBJ2-7 and V is TRBV11-3, with TRBD2 matching 9 bases. Germline V CDR1 and CDR2: SGHNT, YENEEA. The J segment lost 9 bases and the V segment lost 8 bases, leaving 5 bases of the junction unmatched. The length of the CDR3 is 11 residues. The CDR3: CASSSGVMQYF. CDR3 nucleotide sequence: TGTGCCAGCTCTAGCGGGGTTATGCAGTACTTC.

Only a few counts were recorded for this clone. CDR3 residues: CASSFRENYGYTF. Written as DNA, the CDR3 is TGTGCCAGCAGCTTCAGGGAAAACTATGGCTACACCTTC. J is TRBJ1-2 and V is TRBV5-4; D perhaps matches TRBD1 (5 bases). Germline assignment: CDR1 SGHNT and CDR2 YYREEE (reference sequence). CDR3 size: 13 residues. V lost 2 bases to trimming and J lost 2 bases, with 7 bases between them.

The chain carries TRBV4-3 and TRBJ2-2; 7 positions agree with TRBD1. CDR1 LGHNA and CDR2 YSLEER come from the germline V gene. Trimming took 4 bases from V and 7 from J; bases not matched to a gene: 12. The CDR3 spans 16 residues. The CDR3 nucleotides are TGCGCCAGCAGCCCCAGGGTCGTCACAGGGGACGGGGAGCTGTTTTTT. Protein sequence: CASSPRVVTGDGELFF.

The chain has TRBV2 and TRBJ1-6, with TRBD1 matching over 7 bases. V lost 2 bases, J lost 2 bases, and 6 bases stayed unmatched. The CDR3 runs to 17 residues. Germline V gives CDR1 SNHLY, CDR2 FYNNEI. Written as DNA, the CDR3 is TGTGCCAGCAGTGAATGGCAGGGGGGACCCTATAATTCACCCCTCCACTTT. This gives the protein CASSEWQGGPYNSPLHF.

This rearrangement joins TRBV27 to TRBJ1-2; 7 bases are shared with TRBD1. CDR1 and CDR2 from the germline V gene are MNHEY and SMNVEV (reference sequence). Germline trimming cut 5 bases from V and 2 bases from J; bases unmatched to any gene: 8. The CDR3 runs 15 residues. The CDR3 spells CASSLFSGGNYGYTF. The DNA of the CDR3 is TGTGCCAGCAGTCTCTTTTCAGGGGGGAACTATGGCTACACCTTC.